The source of this T cell receptor (beta chain) is a study of T cell repertoires in ileal Crohn's disease. This clone was counted a few times. As yet, its antigen is unknown. CDR1 and CDR2 (germline): SGHVS, FQNEAQ. The CDR3 runs 14 residues. The germline V and J ends were trimmed by 2 bases and 8 bases, with 15 bases remaining between them. The table came from immunoSEQ multiplex PCR; TCRdb's copy has only in-frame clones and leaves some out. The sample carries approximately 8,200 clones, roughly 73% recorded once. Whole-study findings and limits: Endoscopic recurrence occurred in every patient whose clonality exceeded 26.8%.

Sequencing input: ileal tissue. The receptor's source is an adult with Crohn's disease. The chain couples TRBV7-8 to TRBJ1-1; D may be TRBD1 (5 bases). The CDR3 DNA follows: TGTGCCAGCAGCTTAATGGCCGGGGGTTGGGAAGCTTTCTTT. This sequence encodes CASSLMAGGWEAFF.